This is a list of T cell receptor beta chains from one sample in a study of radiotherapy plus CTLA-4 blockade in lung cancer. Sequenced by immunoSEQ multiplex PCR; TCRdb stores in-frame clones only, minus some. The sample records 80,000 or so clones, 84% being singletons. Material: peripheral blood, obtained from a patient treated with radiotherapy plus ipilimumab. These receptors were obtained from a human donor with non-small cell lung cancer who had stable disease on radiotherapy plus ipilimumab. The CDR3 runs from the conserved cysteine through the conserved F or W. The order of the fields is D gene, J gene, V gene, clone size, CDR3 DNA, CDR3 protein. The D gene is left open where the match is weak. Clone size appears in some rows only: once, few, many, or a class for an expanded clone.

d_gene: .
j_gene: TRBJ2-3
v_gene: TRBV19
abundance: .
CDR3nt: TGTGCCAGTAGCCCGACCGGGAGTGAGGGAGATACGCAGTATTTT
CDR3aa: CASSPTGSEGDTQYF

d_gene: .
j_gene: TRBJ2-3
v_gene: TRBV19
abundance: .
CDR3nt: TGTGCCAGTAGTATGTACGTTCAGGGAAACACAGATACGCAGTATTTT
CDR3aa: CASSMYVQGNTDTQYF

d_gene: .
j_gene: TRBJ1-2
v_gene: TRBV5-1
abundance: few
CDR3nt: TGCGCCAGCAGCTTGGAGGGACGGTCTAACTATGGCTACACCTTC
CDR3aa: CASSLEGRSNYGYTF

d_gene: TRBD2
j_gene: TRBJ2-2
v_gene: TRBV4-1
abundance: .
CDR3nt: TGCGCCAGCAGCCAAGATGGGCTAGCGGGGCGGAACACCGGGGAGCTGTTTTTT
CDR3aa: CASSQDGLAGRNTGELFF

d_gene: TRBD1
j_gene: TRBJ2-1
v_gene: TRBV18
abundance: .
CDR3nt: TGTGCCAGCTCAAAGGGACAGGGAACGCTCTCCTACAATGAGCAGTTCTTC
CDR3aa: CASSKGQGTLSYNEQFF

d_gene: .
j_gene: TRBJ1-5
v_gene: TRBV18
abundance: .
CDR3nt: TGTGCCAGCTCAGAAGTATTGGACCAGCCCCAGCATTTT
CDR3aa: CASSEVLDQPQHF

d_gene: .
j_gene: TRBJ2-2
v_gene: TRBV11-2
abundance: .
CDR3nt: TGTGCCAGCAGACGGACGGACGACAACACCGGGGAGCTGTTTTTT
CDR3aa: CASRRTDDNTGELFF

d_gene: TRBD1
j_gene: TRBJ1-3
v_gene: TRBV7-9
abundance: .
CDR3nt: TGTGCCAGCAGCTTGTCCAGGGGGCTCTCTGGAAACACCATATATTTT
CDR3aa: CASSLSRGLSGNTIYF

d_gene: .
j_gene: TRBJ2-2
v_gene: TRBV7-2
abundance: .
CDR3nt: TGTGCCAGCAGCTTAGCGGGAGGGGGGCCCGACACCGGGGAGCTGTTTTTT
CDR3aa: CASSLAGGGPDTGELFF

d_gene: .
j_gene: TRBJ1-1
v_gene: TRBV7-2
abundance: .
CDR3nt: TGTGCCAGCAGCCAGGCCTGGGGGGCTCGAACTGAAGCTTTCTTT
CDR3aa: CASSQAWGARTEAFF

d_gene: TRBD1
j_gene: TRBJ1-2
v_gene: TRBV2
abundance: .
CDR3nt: TGTGCCACCCTTGACAGGGACAACTATGGCTACACCTTC
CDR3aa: CATLDRDNYGYTF

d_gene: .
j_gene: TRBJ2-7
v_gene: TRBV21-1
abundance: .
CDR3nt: TGTGCCAGCAGCAAAGGCGAGGTTTGCTCCTACGAGCAGTACTTC
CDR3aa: CASSKGEVCSYEQYF

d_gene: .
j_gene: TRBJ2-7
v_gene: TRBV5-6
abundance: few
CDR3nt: TGTGCCAGCAGCTTGGGTCCGGGGGCGTACTACGAGCAGTACTTC
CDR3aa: CASSLGPGAYYEQYF

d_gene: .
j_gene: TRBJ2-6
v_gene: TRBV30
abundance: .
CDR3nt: TGTGCCTGGACGGCGGGGTCCACTGGGGCCAACGTCCTGACTTTC
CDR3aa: CAWTAGSTGANVLTF

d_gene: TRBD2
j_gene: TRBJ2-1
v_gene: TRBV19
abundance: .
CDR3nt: TGTGCCAGTAGACTCTCTAGCGGGGGCCTCCATACTTACAATGAGCAGTTCTTC
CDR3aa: CASRLSSGGLHTYNEQFF

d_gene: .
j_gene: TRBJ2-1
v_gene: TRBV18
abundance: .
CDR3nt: TGTGCCAGCTCACCAGCGGCCGGTAGCTCCTACAATGAGCAGTTCTTC
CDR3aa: CASSPAAGSSYNEQFF

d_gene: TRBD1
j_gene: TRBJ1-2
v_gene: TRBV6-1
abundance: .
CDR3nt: TGTGCCAGCAGCCCCGGGACAGGGCACAACTATGGCTACACCTTC
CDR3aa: CASSPGTGHNYGYTF

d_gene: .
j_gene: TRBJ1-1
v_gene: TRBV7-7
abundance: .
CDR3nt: TGTGCCAGCAGCGAAAATGGCCGGTCTGAAGCTTTCTTT
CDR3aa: CASSENGRSEAFF

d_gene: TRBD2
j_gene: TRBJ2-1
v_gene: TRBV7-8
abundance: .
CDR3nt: TGTGCCAGCAGCTTACCGGGACTAGGATTTAATGAGCAGTTCTTC
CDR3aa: CASSLPGLGFNEQFF

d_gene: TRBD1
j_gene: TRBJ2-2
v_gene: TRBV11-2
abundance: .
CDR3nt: TGTGCCAGCAGCGGACAGGGCCTGGCCGGGGAGCTGTTTTTT
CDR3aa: CASSGQGLAGELFF

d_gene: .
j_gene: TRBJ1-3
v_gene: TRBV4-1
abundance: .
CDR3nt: TGCGCCAGCAGCCAAGAAGGAGTGCGTTTCTCTGGAAACACCATATATTTT
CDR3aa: CASSQEGVRFSGNTIYF

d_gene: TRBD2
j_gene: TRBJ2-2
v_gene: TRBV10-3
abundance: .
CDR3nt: TGTGCCATCAGTGAGTCGGCGGGGGGCACCGGGGAGCTGTTTTTT
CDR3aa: CAISESAGGTGELFF

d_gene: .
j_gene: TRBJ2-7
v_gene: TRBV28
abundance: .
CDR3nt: TGTGCCAGCATCGGACTCACGGCCACCTACGAGCAGTACTTC
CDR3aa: CASIGLTATYEQYF

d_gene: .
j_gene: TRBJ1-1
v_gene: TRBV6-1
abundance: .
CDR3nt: TGTGCCAGCAGTGCGAGTAGGTCCGCTGAAGCTTTCTTT
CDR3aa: CASSASRSAEAFF

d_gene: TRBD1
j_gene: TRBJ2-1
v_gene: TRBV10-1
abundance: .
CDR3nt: TGCGCCAGCAGTAGCACAGGGGACAGGGTTTACAATGAGCAGTTCTTC
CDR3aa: CASSSTGDRVYNEQFF

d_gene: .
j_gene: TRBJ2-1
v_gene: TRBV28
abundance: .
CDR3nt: TGTGCCAGCAGTTTTGGTATTGAGCAGTTCTTC
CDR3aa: CASSFGIEQFF

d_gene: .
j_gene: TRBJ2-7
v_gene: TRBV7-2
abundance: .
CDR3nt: TGTGCCAGCAGAAAGGACAGTTCCTACGAGCAGTACTTC
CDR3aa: CASRKDSSYEQYF

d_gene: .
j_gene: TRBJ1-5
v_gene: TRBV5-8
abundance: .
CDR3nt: TGTGCCAGCAGCTTGACGGCCGGGTCCACACCCCAGCATTTT
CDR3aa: CASSLTAGSTPQHF

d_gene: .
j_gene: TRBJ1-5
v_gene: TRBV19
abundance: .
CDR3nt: TGTGCCAGTAGTATAGATCCGCGCGGAGGAGCCCAGCCCCAGCATTTT
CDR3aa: CASSIDPRGGAQPQHF

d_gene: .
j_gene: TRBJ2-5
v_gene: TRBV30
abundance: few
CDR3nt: TGTGCCTGGAGTGTACCCTACAGAGGCGTAGAGACCCAGTACTTC
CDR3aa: CAWSVPYRGVETQYF

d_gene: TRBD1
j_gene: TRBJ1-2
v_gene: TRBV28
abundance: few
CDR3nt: TGTGCCAGCAGGGTGGGACAGGGTCATGGCTATGGCTACACCTTC
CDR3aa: CASRVGQGHGYGYTF

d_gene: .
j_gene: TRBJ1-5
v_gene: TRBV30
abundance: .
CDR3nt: TGTGCCTGGGGGGGGGTTAGCAATCAGCCCCAGCATTTT
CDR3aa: CAWGGVSNQPQHF

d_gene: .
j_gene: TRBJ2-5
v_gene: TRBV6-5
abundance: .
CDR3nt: TGTGCCAGCAGTTCGAATTGGCAGGGAGGAGAGACCCAGTACTTC
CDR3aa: CASSSNWQGGETQYF

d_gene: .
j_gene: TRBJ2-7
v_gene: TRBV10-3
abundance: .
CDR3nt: TGTGCCATCGCGCGAGACGCAGCCTCCTACGAGCAGTACTTC
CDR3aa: CAIARDAASYEQYF

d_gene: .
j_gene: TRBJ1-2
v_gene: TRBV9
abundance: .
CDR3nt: TGTGCCAGCACCCACTCTGGGGGCTCGAACTATGGCTACACCTTC
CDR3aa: CASTHSGGSNYGYTF

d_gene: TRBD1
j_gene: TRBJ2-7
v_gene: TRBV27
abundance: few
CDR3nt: TGTGCCAGCAGTCCTGGGACAGGGGGATACGAGCAGTACTTC
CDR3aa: CASSPGTGGYEQYF

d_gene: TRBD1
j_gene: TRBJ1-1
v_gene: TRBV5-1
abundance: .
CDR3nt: TGCGCCAGCAGCTTCCAGGGGGCGCAGTCAACTGAAGCTTTCTTT
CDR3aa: CASSFQGAQSTEAFF

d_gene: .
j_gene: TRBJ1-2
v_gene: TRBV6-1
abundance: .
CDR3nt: TGTGCCAGCAGTTCGGCTGATGGCTACACCTTC
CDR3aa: CASSSADGYTF

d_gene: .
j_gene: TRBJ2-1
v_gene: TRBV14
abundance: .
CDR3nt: TGTGCCAGCAGCCAAGTTTACGGAGCAGGCGAGCAGTTCTTC
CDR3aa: CASSQVYGAGEQFF

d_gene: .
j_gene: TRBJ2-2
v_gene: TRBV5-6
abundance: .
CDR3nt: TGTGCCAGCAGCTTGGAATACCGGGGGACCGGGGAGCTGTTTTTT
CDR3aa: CASSLEYRGTGELFF

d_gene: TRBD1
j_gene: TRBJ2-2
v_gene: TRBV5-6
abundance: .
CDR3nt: TGTGCCAGCAGCAGATGGACAGGGTCGAACACCGGGGAGCTGTTTTTT
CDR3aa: CASSRWTGSNTGELFF

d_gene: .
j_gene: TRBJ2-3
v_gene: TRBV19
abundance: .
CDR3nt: TGTGCCAGTAGTATACACGGGCCAGATACGCAGTATTTT
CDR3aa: CASSIHGPDTQYF

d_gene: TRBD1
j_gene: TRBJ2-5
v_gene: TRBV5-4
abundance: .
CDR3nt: TGTGCCAGCAGCTCCAGGGGACAGGGTGGGGTGGAGACCCAGTACTTC
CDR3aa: CASSSRGQGGVETQYF

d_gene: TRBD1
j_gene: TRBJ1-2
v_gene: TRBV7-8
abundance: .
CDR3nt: TGTGCCAGCAGCTTAGCGCCAGGGGGCTTTTTTGGCTACACCTTC
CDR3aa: CASSLAPGGFFGYTF

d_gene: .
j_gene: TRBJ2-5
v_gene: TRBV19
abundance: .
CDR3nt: TGTGCCAGTAGTATGGGACATGGGGTGGAGACCCAGTACTTC
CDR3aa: CASSMGHGVETQYF

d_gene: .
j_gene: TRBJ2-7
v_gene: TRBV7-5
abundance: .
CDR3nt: TGTGCCAGAAGCCCCCGACTAGCGGGAGGGTCCTACGAGCAGTACTTC
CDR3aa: CARSPRLAGGSYEQYF

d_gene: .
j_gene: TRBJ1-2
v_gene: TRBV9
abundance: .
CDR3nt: TGTGCCAGCAGCGGAGGCCAAGGGCAGTTTCTCGATGATTATGGCTACACCTTC
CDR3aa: CASSGGQGQFLDDYGYTF

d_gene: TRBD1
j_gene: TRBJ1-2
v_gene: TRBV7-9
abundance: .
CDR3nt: TGTGCCAGCAGTTTACACTCCCAGACAGGGAATGGCTACACCTTC
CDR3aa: CASSLHSQTGNGYTF

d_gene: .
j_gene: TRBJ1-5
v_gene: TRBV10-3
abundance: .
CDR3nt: TGTGCCATCAGTGAACTGAACAGCAATCAGCCCCAGCATTTT
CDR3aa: CAISELNSNQPQHF

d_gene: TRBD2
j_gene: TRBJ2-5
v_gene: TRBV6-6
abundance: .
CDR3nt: TGTGCCAGCAGTTACGGGGAAGTAGCGGGGCAAGAGACCCAGTACTTC
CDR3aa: CASSYGEVAGQETQYF

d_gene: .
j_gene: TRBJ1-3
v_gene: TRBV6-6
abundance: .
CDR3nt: TGTGCCAGCAGTCGAACTACGCACTCTGGAAACACCATATATTTT
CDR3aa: CASSRTTHSGNTIYF

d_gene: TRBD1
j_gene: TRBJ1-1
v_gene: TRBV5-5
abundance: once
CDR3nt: TGTGCCAGCAGCCGACAGGGGGCCCTCCCCCGTAACGCTGAAGCTTTCTTT
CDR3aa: CASSRQGALPRNAEAFF

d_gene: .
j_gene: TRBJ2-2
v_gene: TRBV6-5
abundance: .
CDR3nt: TGTGCCAGCAGTTACTCCCCCAGACTAACCGGGGAGCTGTTTTTT
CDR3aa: CASSYSPRLTGELFF

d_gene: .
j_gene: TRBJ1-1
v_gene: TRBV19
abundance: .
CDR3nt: TGTGCCAGTAGTATAGCCAGGGAAAGGACTGAAGCTTTCTTT
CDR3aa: CASSIARERTEAFF

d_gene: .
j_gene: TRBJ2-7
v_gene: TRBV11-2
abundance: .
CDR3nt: TGTGCCAGCAGCTCCCAAGGCGCCTACGAGCAGTACTTC
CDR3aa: CASSSQGAYEQYF

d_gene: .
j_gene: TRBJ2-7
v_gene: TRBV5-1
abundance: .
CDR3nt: TGCGCCAGCAGCTTGGCGGCGGGGACAAGAACCTACGAGCAGTACTTC
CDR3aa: CASSLAAGTRTYEQYF

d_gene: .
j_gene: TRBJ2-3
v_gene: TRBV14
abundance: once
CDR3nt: TGTGCCAGCAGCCAAAGGGGTCCAGATACGCAGTATTTT
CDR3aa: CASSQRGPDTQYF

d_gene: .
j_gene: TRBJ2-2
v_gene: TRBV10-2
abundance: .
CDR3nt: TGCGCCAGCAGTGAGTCGTTGGGGATTCGCACCGGGGAGCTGTTTTTT
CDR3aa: CASSESLGIRTGELFF

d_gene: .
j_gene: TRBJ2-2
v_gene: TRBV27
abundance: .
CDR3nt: TGTGCCAGCAGAAAAATCCCCCTGGGCGGCGGGGAGCTGTTTTTT
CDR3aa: CASRKIPLGGGELFF